Shown below are 26 T cell receptor beta chains from a single sample sequenced in a study of T-cell reconstitution after alpha-beta-depleted transplantation in children. A TCRbeta library incorporating unique molecular identifiers was prepared. TCRdb reanalysed the PCR reads using MiXCR and keeps one entry per CDR3 protein. The profile covers hundreds of thousands of distinct CDR3 sequences, with roughly 17% appearing a single time and 0.9% to 1.2% taken by the ten largest. Sequenced here: PBMCs from the stem cell graft donor, sampled from the stem cell graft. These receptors were collected from a human donor who donated a stem cell graft to a child with acute myeloid leukemia.

This clonotype showed up many times. The chain has TRBV29-1 and TRBJ2-7; D unclear. Germline V CDR1 and CDR2: SQVTM, ANQGSEA. Trimming removed 2 bases at V and 4 bases at J, with 15 bases between. This CDR3 has 14 residues. Here the CDR3 DNA reads TGCAGCGTTGAAAACCGGTTCCAACCGTACGAGCAGTACTTC. Protein product: CSVENRFQPYEQYF.

This clonotype has a count of ten or more. The V call is TRBV20-1, the J call TRBJ2-2, with 7 bases aligning to TRBD1. Germline lookup yields CDR1 DFQATT and CDR2 SNEGSKA (reference sequence). The CDR3 runs 14 residues. With 4 bases clipped from V and 5 bases from J, the junction kept 7 bases outside the gene matches. This chain's CDR3 is CSAKTGRGTGELFF. As DNA, the CDR3 is TGCAGTGCTAAGACAGGGCGAGGGACCGGGGAGCTGTTTTTT.

This clonotype turned up a few times. The chain employs TRBV12-3 or TRBV12-4 and TRBJ2-5; no clear D gene. CDR3 size: 16 residues. With 8 bases removed from V and 5 bases from J, the gap between germline ends came to 24 bases. CDR3 in amino acids: CASRTSETRFRETQYF. The CDR3 nucleotides read TGTGCCAGCCGAACGTCCGAGACAAGGTTCCGGGAGACCCAGTACTTC.

The gene calls are TRBV20-1 and TRBJ1-2; no firm D call. Germline CDR1 is DFQATT and CDR2 is SNEGSKA (reference sequence). Trimming cost V 6 bases and J 3 bases, with 11 bases left between them. The CDR3 is 12 residues long. CDR3 sequence reads: CSAPPGDYGYTF. The CDR3 DNA follows: TGCAGTGCCCCCCCCGGCGACTATGGCTACACCTTC.

The chain employs TRBV5-1 and TRBJ1-4; perhaps TRBD1 as D (6 bases). The length of the CDR3 is 16 residues. V lost 2 bases, J lost 3 bases, and 14 bases lay in between. Germline V gives CDR1 SGHRS, CDR2 YFSETQ. The CDR3 region is CASSFMMGAANEKLFF. The DNA for the CDR3 is TGCGCCAGCAGCTTTATGATGGGGGCGGCTAATGAAAAACTGTTTTTT. Full variable domain (remainder filled in from reference TRBV5-1 and TRBJ1-4): KAGVTQTPRYLIKTRGQQVTLSCSPISGHRSVSWYQQTPGQGLQFLFEYFSETQRNKGNFPGRFSGRQFSNSRSEMNVSTLELGDSALYLCASSFMMGAANEKLFFGSGTQLSVL.

At least ten counts were recorded for this clonotype. V and J are TRBV20-1 and TRBJ2-1, with 8 bases lining up with TRBD2. Germline CDR1 reads DFQATT; CDR2 reads SNEGSKA (reference sequence). The CDR3 loop spans 15 amino acids. After removal of 6 bases from V and 6 bases from J, the junction contained 13 bases not matched to a gene. The CDR3 DNA follows: TGCAGTGCCGACGGGGGGGCAGGCTCCGGCAATGAGCAGTTCTTC. Amino acid sequence: CSADGGAGSGNEQFF.

The chain uses TRBV5-1 and TRBJ1-6, with 9 bases identical to TRBD1. Germline CDR1 reads SGHRS; CDR2 reads YFSETQ. There are 15 residues in the CDR3. V was clipped by 8 bases and J by 8 bases; unmatched bases: 11. The CDR3 is CASTLQGASYSPLHF. CDR3 in DNA: TGCGCCAGTACCCTACAGGGGGCATCTTATTCACCCCTCCACTTT. Based on the CDR3 plus reference TRBV5-1 and TRBJ1-6, the full variable domain is KAGVTQTPRYLIKTRGQQVTLSCSPISGHRSVSWYQQTPGQGLQFLFEYFSETQRNKGNFPGRFSGRQFSNSRSEMNVSTLELGDSALYLCASTLQGASYSPLHFGNGTRLTVT.

This clonotype has ten or more counts. V gene TRBV20-1 combines with J gene TRBJ1-1; possible D gene TRBD1, 5 bases. The CDR3 sequence is 13 residues long. The V gene's germline CDR1 is DFQATT and CDR2 SNEGSKA (reference sequence). Trimming took 3 bases from V and 1 from J, leaving 9 bases between them. The CDR3 here is CSASATGNTEAFF. Written as DNA, the CDR3 is TGCAGTGCTAGCGCCACAGGGAACACTGAAGCTTTCTTT.

This clonotype has at least ten counts. This chain links TRBV5-4 with TRBJ1-1; D gene ambiguous. Germline CDR1 reads SGHNT; CDR2 reads YYREEE (reference sequence). This CDR3 contains 14 residues. The ends were cut back, 3 bases at V and 1 base at J, with 10 bases in the middle. CDR3 sequence: CASSWAGTNTEAFF. CDR3 bases: TGTGCCAGCAGCTGGGCCGGTACGAACACTGAAGCTTTCTTT.

The genes are TRBV11-1 and TRBJ2-7, with TRBD2 matching over 7 bases. The CDR3 sequence is 18 residues long. Germline-derived CDR1 and CDR2 are SGHAT and FQDESV (reference sequence). V lost 5 bases to trimming and J lost 3 bases; unmatched junction nucleotides: 19. In DNA form, the CDR3 reads TGTGCCAGCAGCCCCAGACCTCTAGCGGAAAAAAGGATCTACGAGCAGTACTTC. This translates into CASSPRPLAEKRIYEQYF.

This clonotype was found many times. V gene TRBV20-1 combines with J gene TRBJ2-7; D is perhaps TRBD1 (7 bases). The germline gives CDR1 DFQATT, CDR2 SNEGSKA (reference sequence). V was pared by 5 bases and J by 5 bases, with 19 bases between. CDR3 length: 14 amino acids. The CDR3 reads CSAGLQGTMHEQYV. The CDR3 DNA reads TGCAGTGCTGGACTACAGGGGACCATGCACGAGCAGTACGTC.

The sample holds many counts of this clonotype. V usage is TRBV20-1 and J usage is TRBJ1-6; D remains unclear. The ends were cut back, 4 bases at V and 0 bases at J, with 10 bases in the middle. Germline CDR1 DFQATT, CDR2 SNEGSKA (reference sequence). The CDR3 is 15 residues long. The CDR3 here is CSAKDRSSYNSPLHF. Here the CDR3 DNA reads TGCAGTGCTAAAGACCGGAGCTCCTATAATTCACCCCTCCACTTT.

A note on this clonotype: Its ends do not fully match the called genes, so a read error is possible. V usage is TRBV7-2 and J usage is TRBJ2-1; D is uncertain. This CDR3 is built from 12 residues. CDR1 is SGHTA and CDR2 is FQGNSA in the germline V gene. The CDR3 region has the DNA TGTGCCGGCAGCTTAATGTCGAATGAGCAGTTCTTC. Its protein product is CAGSLMSNEQFF.

This clonotype was counted only a few times. This chain connects TRBV24-1 to TRBJ2-2; D is possibly TRBD1 or TRBD2 (5 bases each). The CDR3 contains 15 residues. Germline CDR1 reads KGHDR; CDR2 reads SFDVKD. V was clipped by 10 bases and J by 7 bases, with 21 bases between them. The CDR3 loop is CATSPAGRADGELFF. CDR3 bases: TGTGCCACGAGTCCGGCGGGCAGGGCTGACGGGGAGCTGTTTTTT.

This clonotype showed up just a few times. This sequence joins TRBV6-6 and TRBJ2-7, with 7 bases identical to TRBD1. The germline V gene encodes CDR1 MNHNY and CDR2 SVGAGI (reference sequence). The trim removed 8 bases at V and 0 bases at J, leaving 7 bases unmatched. The CDR3 consists of 14 residues. The CDR3 sequence is CASRADRASYEQYF. The DNA of the CDR3 is TGTGCCAGCCGAGCCGACAGGGCCTCCTACGAGCAGTACTTC.

This clonotype has at least ten counts. The chain employs TRBV6-5 and TRBJ2-6; weak D call: TRBD2 (6 bases). Per the germline V gene, CDR1 is MNHEY and CDR2 is SVGAGI. The CDR3 runs 14 residues. V was clipped by 8 bases and J by 4 bases, with 12 bases between them. Here the CDR3 DNA reads TGTGCCAGCCTCCGGGGGTCGGGGGCCAACGTCCTGACTTTC. Residues: CASLRGSGANVLTF.

The V gene is TRBV12-3 or TRBV12-4, the J gene TRBJ2-5; D possibly corresponds to TRBD1 (6 bases). V was pared by 4 bases and J by 2 bases, with 17 bases between. The CDR3 is made up of 16 amino acids. CDR3 residues: CASSSETGTLQETQYF. The CDR3 DNA reads TGTGCCAGCAGTTCCGAAACCGGGACATTACAAGAGACCCAGTACTTC.

This clonotype was detected ten times or more. The chain employs TRBV4-3 and TRBJ2-7; D unclear. The germline V gene encodes CDR1 LGHNA and CDR2 YSLEER. This CDR3 has 14 residues. Trimming took 4 bases from V and 2 from J, leaving 12 bases between them. CDR3 DNA: TGCGCCAGCAGCCGGGAACAGAACGCCTACGAGCAGTACTTC. Amino acid sequence: CASSREQNAYEQYF.

The chain employs TRBV6-1 and TRBJ1-1, with D tentatively TRBD1 (6 bases). V lost 7 bases and J lost 2, with 23 bases in between. There are 17 residues in the CDR3. Germline assignment: CDR1 MNHNS and CDR2 SASEGT. The CDR3 bases are TGTGCCAGCATTCCCCGGGGGCAATTATCTACTAACACTGAAGCTTTCTTT. This encodes CASIPRGQLSTNTEAFF.

The chain couples TRBV7-2 to TRBJ2-1; D gene uncertain. Germline loops: CDR1 SGHTA, CDR2 FQGNSA. The CDR3 is made up of 12 amino acids. V was trimmed by 3 bases and J by 9 bases, leaving 9 bases between them. The CDR3 DNA sequence: TGTGCCAGCAGCTTCTATGTGGGTGAGCAGTTCTTC. Its translation: CASSFYVGEQFF.

There are many counts of this clonotype. This sequence joins TRBV7-3 and TRBJ2-1; perhaps D is TRBD1 or TRBD2 (5 bases each). CDR1 and CDR2 from the germline V gene are SGHTA and FQGTGA. With 6 bases removed from V and 9 bases from J, the gap between germline ends came to 12 bases. The CDR3 totals 12 residues. The CDR3 protein is CASSPGRGEQFF. The DNA for the CDR3 is TGTGCCAGCAGTCCGGGACGGGGTGAGCAGTTCTTC.

This chain joins TRBV7-9 and TRBJ2-1; 14 positions match TRBD2. V dropped 6 bases and J dropped 16; count of bases not matched to a gene: 8. CDR1 and CDR2 from the germline V gene are SEHNR and FQNEAQ (reference sequence). CDR3 length equals 13 residues. The CDR3 nucleotides are TGTGCCAGCAGGGGACTAGCGGGGGATAGCAGCTTCTTC. Translated, it gives CASRGLAGDSSFF.

This clonotype was counted many times. The rearrangement joins TRBV10-3 to TRBJ2-7; D remains ambiguous. In germline, CDR1 is ENHRY, CDR2 SYGVKD. V lost 3 bases and J lost 5, with 11 bases in between. This CDR3 is 13 amino acids long. The CDR3 coding sequence is TGTGCCATCAGTGACCCCCCAGCGAACGAGCAGTACTTC. The encoded protein is CAISDPPANEQYF.

Note on this clonotype: A clone one base away is much larger, so this may be a read error. CDR3 in DNA: TGTGCTAGTGGTTTGTCTAGCGGGGCCTACGAGCAGCACTTC. Its translation: CASGLSSGAYEQHF. This chain links TRBV12-5 with TRBJ2-7, with 9 nucleotides matching TRBD2. The CDR3 runs to 14 residues. CDR1 and CDR2 (germline): LGHNT, FRNRAP.

This clonotype was observed a few times. The rearrangement uses TRBV5-1 and TRBJ2-7; TRBD2 aligns across 10 bases. The ends lost 0 bases at V and 0 bases at J; junction bases unmatched: 6. The CDR3 spans 17 residues. Germline lookup yields CDR1 SGHRS and CDR2 YFSETQ. The CDR3: CASSLASGGLRSYEQYF. The CDR3 DNA is TGCGCCAGCAGCTTGGCTAGCGGGGGCCTTCGCTCCTACGAGCAGTACTTC.

The genes are TRBV11-3 and TRBJ2-3; perhaps TRBD2 as D (6 bases). The germline V gene encodes CDR1 SGHNT and CDR2 YENEEA. The CDR3 length is 16 residues. V was shortened by 5 bases and J by 2 bases, with 17 bases between the two germline ends. The chain's CDR3 is CASSDRLEDFTDTQYF. The CDR3 DNA follows: TGTGCCAGCAGCGACAGACTAGAGGACTTCACAGATACGCAGTATTTT.